This TCR beta chain was retrieved from a study of immune evolution from preneoplasia to lung adenocarcinoma. The protocol was immunoSEQ multiplex PCR, while the TCRdb copy is restricted to in-frame clones and leaves out a portion. The repertoire holds about 10,000 clones, with 70% to 90% as singletons. Whole-study findings and limits: Later-stage lesions seemingly showed higher T cell density and diversity than normal lung.

The CDR3 has 13 residues. Germline CDR1 SGHTS, CDR2 YDEGEE. The V and J ends lost 3 bases and 8 bases, in that order; junction bases with no gene match: 6. This clone has only a few counts. The target antigen is unknown. Sequencing used FFPE invasive lung adenocarcinoma tissue. V and J are TRBV5-8 and TRBJ1-2; 8 positions agree with TRBD1. This clonotype originated in a person in their 70s with invasive lung adenocarcinoma. Some clones in this sample may be carry-over from other donors' samples. DNA of the CDR3: TGTGCCAGCAGCTATCCAGGGGGCCGCGGCTACACCTTC. As protein: CASSYPGGRGYTF.